What follows describes a single TCR beta chain. This sample is part of a study of identifying expanded T cells in peripheral blood. Data came from immunoSEQ multiplex PCR; TCRdb stores just in-frame clones and leaves some out. The sample carries some 78,000 clones, about 83% recorded once. This CDR3 comprises 16 residues. The ends lost 5 bases at V and 6 bases at J; junction bases unmatched: 13. Looked up from germline, CDR1 is SGHAT and CDR2 is FQNNGV. This chain connects TRBV11-2 to TRBJ2-3; 8 nucleotides match TRBD1. Sequencing was performed on blood. This receptor was identified in a person aged 18 to 75 in good health. DNA of the CDR3: TGTGCCAGCAGCATCCTAGGGCAGGGGGCGCCGGATACGCAGTATTTT. Residues: CASSILGQGAPDTQYF.